This T cell receptor (beta chain) was sequenced for a study of T-cell memory formation after mild COVID-19. This CDR3 region has 17 residues. With V trimmed by 0 bases and J by 1 base, 9 bases remained unmatched. Germline CDR1 is DFQATT and CDR2 is SNEGSKA (reference sequence). TCRdb fed the 5' RACE reads into MiXCR, producing one record per CDR3 protein. Of tens of thousands of distinct CDR3 sequences detected, 12% appear once; the ten largest clones hold around a quarter. The gene calls are TRBV20-1 and TRBJ2-5; TRBD2 aligns across 9 bases. The source of this sequence is a man younger than 35 who had mild COVID-19 (a few samples of this study predate the infection). Cell type and time point are not known. Sequenced: PBMCs or a T cell subset sorted from them (not recorded which). CDR3 loop: CSARDFGQRGAQETQYF. As DNA, the CDR3 is TGCAGTGCTAGAGATTTTGGCCAGCGGGGGGCCCAAGAGACCCAGTACTTC.